These 29 T cell receptor beta chains were all obtained from the same sample, sequenced in a study of blood T cell repertoires in COVID-19. The data were produced by immunoSEQ multiplex PCR, yet TCRdb's version contains in-frame clones alone and is incomplete. Among 300,000 to 400,000 clones listed, around 87% were seen once. The sequenced sample was peripheral blood. The receptors were sampled from a woman aged 45-59 years with COVID-19, enrolled during active disease.

The chain employs TRBV6-5 and TRBJ1-2, with TRBD1 identical over 8 bases. Trimming removed 4 bases from V and 6 bases from J; junction bases left unmatched: 10. The CDR3 extends over 15 amino acids. Germline V gene data show CDR1 as MNHEY and CDR2 as SVGAGI. CDR3 DNA sequence: TGTGCCAGCAGTTGGGGAACCGGACAGGGCAATGGCTACACCTTC. It is translated as CASSWGTGQGNGYTF.

The rearrangement uses TRBV19 and TRBJ2-2; 7 positions match TRBD1. This CDR3 has 14 residues. Germline-derived CDR1 and CDR2 are LNHDA and SQIVND (reference sequence). After removal of 4 bases from V and 7 bases from J, the junction contained 6 bases not matched to a gene. The CDR3 here is CASSSWTGGGELFF. CDR3 nucleotide sequence: TGTGCCAGTAGTAGCTGGACAGGCGGCGGGGAGCTGTTTTTT.

V and J are TRBV13 and TRBJ2-5, with 8 bases fitting TRBD2. Looked up from germline, CDR1 is PRHDT and CDR2 is FYEKMQ (reference sequence). The junction had 6 bases not matched to a gene; V was cut back by 6 bases and J by 3 bases. The CDR3 consists of 14 residues. The CDR3 loop reads CASRIAGRKETQYF. The CDR3 DNA is TGTGCCAGCAGAATAGCGGGAAGGAAAGAGACCCAGTACTTC.

This clone was detected only a few times. The DNA of the CDR3 is TGTGCCAGCAGTACCCTCCAACGGGGAGCCAAAAACATTCAGTACTTC. As protein: CASSTLQRGAKNIQYF. The rearrangement uses TRBV25-1 and TRBJ2-4; maybe TRBD2 (5 bases). Trimming removed 5 bases from V and 0 bases from J, with 14 bases in between. Germline V CDR1 and CDR2: MGHDK, SYGVNS. This CDR3 comprises 16 residues.

Only one count was recorded for this clone. The J gene is TRBJ2-5, the V gene TRBV19, with D hard to call. Trimming took 4 bases from V and 5 from J, leaving 14 bases between them. The CDR3 is 14 amino acids. Germline V lookup: CDR1 LNHDA, CDR2 SQIVND (reference sequence). The CDR3, as DNA: TGTGCCAGTAGTACCCCCCGGTATGCGGAGACCCAGTACTTC. Its protein product is CASSTPRYAETQYF.

J is TRBJ1-4 and V is TRBV5-1; 7 nucleotides align to TRBD1. There are 15 residues in the CDR3. Germline CDR1 and CDR2: SGHRS and YFSETQ. J was trimmed by 6 bases and V by 4 bases; bases with no gene match: 9. CDR3 protein: CASSQGQGVYEKLFF. The CDR3 DNA sequence: TGCGCCAGCAGCCAGGGCCAGGGGGTTTATGAAAAACTGTTTTTT. The complete variable domain, with remaining parts taken from reference TRBV5-1 and TRBJ1-4, reads KAGVTQTPRYLIKTRGQQVTLSCSPISGHRSVSWYQQTPGQGLQFLFEYFSETQRNKGNFPGRFSGRQFSNSRSEMNVSTLELGDSALYLCASSQGQGVYEKLFFGSGTQLSVL.

The genes are TRBV4-1 and TRBJ1-1; 7 bases line up with TRBD1. Germline assignment: CDR1 MGHRA and CDR2 YSYEKL. J lost 0 bases, V lost 0 bases, and 10 bases had no gene match. The CDR3 length is 18 residues. The CDR3 here is CASSQDLRGILMNTEAFF. The CDR3 DNA is TGCGCCAGCAGCCAAGATCTCAGGGGGATATTAATGAACACTGAAGCTTTCTTT.

This chain links TRBV27 with TRBJ1-2, with TRBD1 matching over 7 bases. J lost 3 bases, V lost 5 bases, and 6 bases had no gene match. This CDR3 spans 14 amino acids. Germline CDR1 reads MNHEY; CDR2 reads SMNVEV (reference sequence). Here the CDR3 DNA reads TGTGCCAGCAGTCTCTACGGGACAGACTATGGCTACACCTTC. Its translation is CASSLYGTDYGYTF.

The chain has TRBV28 and TRBJ2-1; 10 bases line up with TRBD2. This CDR3 is 15 amino acids long. V gave up 1 base and J gave up 5 bases; unmatched junction bases: 2. Germline CDR1 MDHEN, CDR2 SYDVKM. The CDR3 DNA reads as TGTGCCAGCAGTTTATTCGGACTAGCGGACAATGAGCAGTTCTTC. It specifies CASSLFGLADNEQFF.

This clone was seen just once. The CDR3 nucleotides read TGTGCCAGCTCACCGGGACTAGCGGGAGGGCCTAAAACAGATACGCAGTATTTT. Residues: CASSPGLAGGPKTDTQYF. This chain links TRBV18 with TRBJ2-3; 16 nucleotides align to TRBD2. The V and J ends lost 3 bases and 3 bases, in that order; junction bases with no gene match: 6. Looked up from germline, CDR1 is KGHSH and CDR2 is LQKENI. CDR3 size: 18 residues.

CDR3 residues: CASSYSTSSRNEQFF. In nucleotides, the CDR3 is TGTGCCAGCAGTTACTCGACTAGCTCCCGCAATGAGCAGTTCTTC. J is TRBJ2-1 and V is TRBV6-6, with 7 bases fitting TRBD2. V was pared by 0 bases and J by 6 bases, with 5 bases of the junction left unmatched. This CDR3 is built from 15 residues. The germline CDR1 and CDR2 sequences are MNHNY and SVGAGI (reference sequence).

The chain recombines TRBV7-9 with TRBJ2-7; 9 nucleotides agree with TRBD1. The V segment lost 11 bases and the J segment 0 bases; nucleotides outside the gene matches: 5. Germline V lookup: CDR1 SEHNR, CDR2 FQNEAQ (reference sequence). CDR3 length: 13 amino acids. DNA of the CDR3: TGTGCCTCCAGGACAGGGGCCTCCTACGAGCAGTACTTC. This translates into CASRTGASYEQYF.

The chain couples TRBV29-1 to TRBJ1-1, with 9 bases fitting TRBD1. With V trimmed by 3 bases and J by 3 bases, 8 bases remained unmatched. The CDR3 loop spans 15 amino acids. Germline values: CDR1 SQVTM, CDR2 ANQGSEA. The CDR3 region is CSVEGNRGLDTEAFF. In DNA form, the CDR3 reads TGCAGCGTTGAGGGTAACAGGGGGCTCGACACTGAAGCTTTCTTT.

The rearrangement joins TRBV29-1 to TRBJ1-3; D not certain. The CDR3 has 13 amino acids. V lost 4 bases, J lost 0 bases, and 7 bases lay in between. Germline CDR1 SQVTM, CDR2 ANQGSEA. CDR3 loop: CSVGARSGNTIYF. In DNA form, the CDR3 reads TGCAGCGTTGGAGCCCGCTCTGGAAACACCATATATTTT. Full variable domain (rest looked up from reference TRBV29-1 and TRBJ1-3): SAVISQKPSRDICQRGTSLTIQCQVDSQVTMMFWYRQQPGQSLTLIATANQGSEATYESGFVIDKFPISRPNLTFSTLTVSNMSPEDSSIYLCSVGARSGNTIYFGEGSWLTVV.

The chain links TRBV9 to TRBJ2-3, with TRBD2 matching over 10 bases. Trimming removed 0 bases from V and 4 bases from J; junction bases left unmatched: 8. The germline gives CDR1 SGDLS, CDR2 YYNGEE. This CDR3 region has 17 residues. CDR3 DNA sequence: TGTGCCAGCAGCGTAGCTACGAGCGGGAGGGGTCCAGATACGCAGTATTTT. Protein sequence: CASSVATSGRGPDTQYF.

The chain is built from TRBV7-2 and TRBJ2-1; TRBD2 agrees at 10 bases. V lost 6 bases and J lost 9; bases outside the gene matches: 11. The CDR3 extends over 15 amino acids. Per the germline V gene, CDR1 is SGHTA and CDR2 is FQGNSA. The CDR3 region has the DNA TGTGCCAGCAGTAAAGCGGGAGGGCCGATCGGTGAGCAGTTCTTC. This encodes CASSKAGGPIGEQFF.

This rearrangement joins TRBV29-1 to TRBJ2-7; 7 bases are shared with TRBD1. The ends lost 3 bases at V and 3 bases at J; junction bases unmatched: 5. Germline CDR1 reads SQVTM; CDR2 reads ANQGSEA. The CDR3 extends over 13 amino acids. The CDR3 here is CSVEGQTDYEQYF. The CDR3 DNA reads as TGCAGCGTTGAGGGACAGACGGACTACGAGCAGTACTTC.

This chain connects TRBV6-5 to TRBJ2-7; 8 nucleotides align to TRBD2. This CDR3 spans 15 amino acids. V shed 4 bases, J shed 4 bases, and the junction held 9 bases outside the gene matches. The germline V gene encodes CDR1 MNHEY and CDR2 SVGAGI. CDR3 loop: CASSSPAGASYEQYF. CDR3 DNA sequence: TGTGCCAGCAGTTCCCCAGCGGGGGCCTCTTACGAGCAGTACTTC.

This clone appeared once. The chain joins TRBV6-4 to TRBJ1-1, with D unclear. Per germline, CDR1 MRHNA and CDR2 SNTAGT. The CDR3 spans 14 residues. The V gene lost 6 bases and the J gene lost 1 base, with 12 bases spanning the gap. The CDR3 is CASRNEGKNTEAFF. The DNA for the CDR3 is TGTGCCAGCAGAAATGAGGGTAAGAACACTGAAGCTTTCTTT.

The rearrangement joins TRBV6-2 or TRBV6-3 to TRBJ2-7, with TRBD1 matching over 7 bases. The length of the CDR3 is 13 residues. The V and J ends lost 6 bases and 5 bases, in that order; junction bases with no gene match: 7. The germline V gene has CDR1 MNHEY and CDR2 SVGEGT. This chain's CDR3 is CASSRQGDDEQYF. CDR3 coding DNA: TGTGCCAGCAGCCGACAGGGTGACGACGAGCAGTACTTC.

The table lists this clone with a few counts. The chain has TRBV5-1 and TRBJ2-6, with 9 bases fitting TRBD1. The CDR3 is made up of 18 amino acids. Germline V lookup: CDR1 SGHRS, CDR2 YFSETQ. V shed 0 bases and J 2 bases; nucleotides not matched to a gene: 6. DNA for the CDR3: TGCGCCAGCAGCTTGGAAGGACAGGGGTTTGCTGGGGCCAACGTCCTGACTTTC. It codes for CASSLEGQGFAGANVLTF.

This clone has only one observation. The chain joins TRBV6-6 to TRBJ1-3, with 9 bases matching TRBD1. Germline values: CDR1 MNHNY, CDR2 SVGAGI (reference sequence). V shed 5 bases and J 3 bases; nucleotides not matched to a gene: 8. This CDR3 contains 16 residues. CDR3 nucleotide sequence: TGTGCCAGCAGTGGACTGGGACAGGGTTATGGAAACACCATATATTTT. Translation: CASSGLGQGYGNTIYF.

This chain joins TRBV10-1 and TRBJ2-3; 13 bases are shared with TRBD2. V shed 3 bases, J shed 4 bases, and the junction held 4 bases outside the gene matches. Looked up from germline, CDR1 is WNHNN and CDR2 is SYGVQD (reference sequence). The CDR3 has 16 amino acids. Here the CDR3 DNA reads TGCGCCAGCAGTGATTTCGGACTAGCGGGAGCAGATACGCAGTATTTT. This codes for CASSDFGLAGADTQYF.

The chain has TRBV30 and TRBJ2-5; 7 nucleotides match TRBD1. The CDR3 length is 13 residues. CDR1 GTSNPN and CDR2 SVGIG come from the germline V gene (reference sequence). The V segment lost 5 bases and the J segment 4 bases; nucleotides outside the gene matches: 7. CDR3 protein: CAWGGQRRETQYF. CDR3 nucleotides: TGTGCCTGGGGGGGACAGCGTCGAGAGACCCAGTACTTC.

The J gene is TRBJ1-4, the V gene TRBV5-1; D possibly corresponds to TRBD1 (5 bases). From germline, CDR1 is SGHRS and CDR2 YFSETQ. V shed 4 bases and J shed 8 bases, with 15 bases lying between them. This CDR3 contains 14 residues. CDR3 DNA sequence: TGCGCCAGCAGCGTGACAGCGGGGGAGGAAAAACTGTTTTTT. Protein: CASSVTAGEEKLFF.

The rearrangement links TRBV6-5 to TRBJ2-7; the match to TRBD2 covers 11 bases. The length of the CDR3 is 16 residues. V gave up 2 bases and J gave up 2 bases; unmatched junction bases: 5. Germline V gives CDR1 MNHEY, CDR2 SVGAGI. The CDR3 region has the DNA TGTGCCAGCAGTTACCACCCGACTAGCGGGACCTACGAGCAGTACTTC. It codes for CASSYHPTSGTYEQYF.

The chain's CDR3 is CASSQELSPTEAFF. The CDR3 nucleotides read TGTGCCAGCAGCCAAGAACTAAGCCCGACTGAAGCTTTCTTT. V and J are TRBV3-1 (or the pseudogene TRBV3-2) and TRBJ1-1, with D uncertain. This CDR3 is 14 amino acids long. CDR1 is LGHDT, CDR2 YNNKEL, per germline (reference sequence). Trimming took 0 bases from V and 5 from J, leaving 10 bases between them.

J is TRBJ2-5 and V is TRBV19; 8 nucleotides align to TRBD1. Looked up from germline, CDR1 is LNHDA and CDR2 is SQIVND (reference sequence). V lost 3 bases to trimming and J lost 4 bases; unmatched junction nucleotides: 4. The CDR3 is 14 residues long. The CDR3 loop reads CASSMDRVGETQYF. CDR3 bases: TGTGCCAGTAGTATGGACAGGGTGGGAGAGACCCAGTACTTC. The full variable domain, in which reference TRBV19 and TRBJ2-5 provide the parts outside the CDR3, is DGGITQSPKYLFRKEGQNVTLSCEQNLNHDAMYWYRQDPGQGLRLIYYSQIVNDFQKGDIAEGYSVSREKKESFPLTVTSAQKNPTAFYLCASSMDRVGETQYFGPGTRLLVL.

The V gene is TRBV11-2, the J gene TRBJ2-3; D is ambiguous. Germline V gives CDR1 SGHAT, CDR2 FQNNGV. Trimming took off 1 base at V and 0 bases at J, with 11 bases between the two ends. The CDR3 extends over 16 amino acids. CDR3 loop: CASSLGSKRSTDTQYF. CDR3 sequence (DNA): TGTGCCAGCAGCTTAGGTTCTAAACGGAGCACAGATACGCAGTATTTT.